Only a few counts were recorded for the clone carrying this T cell receptor (beta chain). Each donor (without exception) was a healthy Caucasian. This entry comes from a study of identical twins. Each CDR3 protein gets one entry after TCRdb re-called the 5' RACE reads with MiXCR. Of some 760,000 distinct CDR3 sequences in the sample, roughly 20% are singletons; the top ten hold 10% to 15%. The V gene's germline CDR1 is MNHEY and CDR2 SVGEGT. The CDR3 spans 14 residues. Trimming cost V 8 bases and J 4 bases; bases outside gene matches: 8. The sample also formed part of further work on T cells expressing NK-cell markers. That source adds: Where a handful of donors were concerned, these clonotypes also led the CD3+CD56-NKG2C+ fraction.

The origin of this receptor is a woman aged 18 to 35 in good health. The specimen was PBMCs. This chain links TRBV6-2 or TRBV6-3 with TRBJ2-3, with 8 bases matching TRBD2. CDR3 sequence (DNA): TGTGCCAGCGTGGGAGCGGGAGTACCAGATACGCAGTATTTT. Translating gives CASVGAGVPDTQYF.